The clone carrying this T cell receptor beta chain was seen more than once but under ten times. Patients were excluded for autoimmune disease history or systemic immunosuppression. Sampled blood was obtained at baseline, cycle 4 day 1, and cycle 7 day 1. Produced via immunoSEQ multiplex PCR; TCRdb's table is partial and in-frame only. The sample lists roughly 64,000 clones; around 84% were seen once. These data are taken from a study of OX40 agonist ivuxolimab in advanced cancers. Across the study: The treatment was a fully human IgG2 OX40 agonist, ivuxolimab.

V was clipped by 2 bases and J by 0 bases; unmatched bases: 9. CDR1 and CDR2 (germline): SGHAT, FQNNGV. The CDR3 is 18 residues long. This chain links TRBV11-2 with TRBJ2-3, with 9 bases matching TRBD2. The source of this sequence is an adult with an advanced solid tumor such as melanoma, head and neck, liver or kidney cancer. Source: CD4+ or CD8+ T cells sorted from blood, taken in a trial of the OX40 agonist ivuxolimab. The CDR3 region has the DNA TGTGCCAGCAGCTTATATCTAGCGGGAACGGGGAGCACAGATACGCAGTATTTT. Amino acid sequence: CASSLYLAGTGSTDTQYF.